This T cell receptor (beta chain) was obtained from a study of technical replicates of blood from a few donors. Assay used: immunoSEQ multiplex PCR; TCRdb lists only in-frame clones, some missing. The table has 55,000 to 75,000 clones, roughly 91% seen once. The receptor comes from a human donor in good health. Some clones in this sample may be carry-over from other donors' samples. Sequenced: PBMCs.

CDR3 coding DNA: TGTGCCAGCAGCCCCCTCTCTAGCCGCTCCACAGATACGCAGTATTTT. Protein product: CASSPLSSRSTDTQYF. The chain carries TRBV14 and TRBJ2-3; D possibly corresponds to TRBD2 (5 bases). The V end lost 4 bases, the J end lost 2 bases, and 16 bases lay between the germline ends. The germline CDR1 and CDR2 sequences are SGHDN and FVKESK. The CDR3 is 16 residues long. The variable domain in full, with the rest retrieved from reference TRBV14 and TRBJ2-3, is EAGVTQFPSHSVIEKGQTVTLRCDPISGHDNLYWYRRVMGKEIKFLLHFVKESKQDESGMPNNRFLAERTGGTYSTLKVQPAELEDSGVYFCASSPLSSRSTDTQYFGPGTRLTVL.